Below are 2 T cell receptor beta chains sequenced from a single sample in a study of early T cells in non-severe SARS-CoV-2 infection. One entry per CDR3 protein, called by TCRdb with MiXCR from the 5' RACE reads. The data show tens of thousands of distinct CDR3 sequences, around 4.1% seen once. Sequencing input: whole blood. Source of these receptors: an adult who was a healthcare worker with PCR-confirmed SARS-CoV-2 infection or an uninfected control (not recorded which).

This clonotype was seen at least ten times. The genes are TRBV20-1 and TRBJ1-1; a weak D match, TRBD1 (5 bases). The V and J ends lost 0 bases and 4 bases respectively, with 12 bases between them. CDR1 is DFQATT, CDR2 SNEGSKA, per germline (reference sequence). The CDR3 covers 14 residues. CDR3 in DNA: TGCAGTGCTAGAGATCAGAGGGGAAGCACTGAAGCTTTCTTT. Translated: CSARDQRGSTEAFF.

This clonotype appeared a few times. This sequence joins TRBV12-3 or TRBV12-4 and TRBJ2-5, with D possibly being TRBD2 (5 bases). Trimming took off 7 bases at V and 4 bases at J, with 13 bases between the two ends. The CDR3 is made up of 13 amino acids. The CDR3 reads CASTWRAPETQYF. The CDR3 bases are TGTGCCAGCACATGGCGGGCCCCAGAGACCCAGTACTTC.